Each of the 30 T cell receptor beta chains below was sequenced from the same sample in a study of cytomegalovirus exposure and HLA in healthy donors. The study ran its PCR with 60 Vbeta and 13 Jbeta primers. The repertoire was sequenced with immunoSEQ multiplex PCR; TCRdb's copy has only in-frame clones and lacks some. Among about 130,000 clones listed, 74% were seen once. What was sequenced was PBMCs. All receptors come from a woman in her forties or fifties in good health and CMV-seropositive.

This chain connects TRBV30 to TRBJ1-2; possibly TRBD1 for D (5 bases). Germline V gene data show CDR1 as GTSNPN and CDR2 as SVGIG (reference sequence). V shed 3 bases and J shed 9 bases, with 14 bases lying between them. CDR3 length: 12 amino acids. The CDR3 loop reads CAWRGEGARYTF. The CDR3, as DNA: TGTGCCTGGAGGGGGGAGGGAGCTCGCTACACCTTC.

The gene calls are TRBV4-1 and TRBJ2-5, with 10 positions matching TRBD2. The CDR3 consists of 15 residues. Germline CDR1 MGHRA, CDR2 YSYEKL. With 0 bases clipped from V and 5 bases from J, the junction kept 3 bases outside the gene matches. In nucleotides, the CDR3 is TGCGCCAGCAGCCAAGAGGGACTAGCGAGGGAGACCCAGTACTTC. It codes for CASSQEGLARETQYF.

The chain carries TRBV5-4 and TRBJ2-6; D perhaps matches TRBD1 (5 bases). The V end was cut by 5 bases, the J end by 0 bases, with 9 bases between. The CDR3 contains 15 residues. Germline V gene data show CDR1 as SGHNT and CDR2 as YYREEE (reference sequence). This CDR3 is CASRPDISGANVLTF. The CDR3 coding sequence is TGTGCCAGCAGACCGGACATCTCTGGGGCCAACGTCCTGACTTTC.

This chain joins TRBV11-2 and TRBJ2-2, with a weak D call TRBD2 (6 bases). V shed 3 bases and J shed 4 bases, with 12 bases lying between them. The CDR3 totals 15 residues. Germline V lookup: CDR1 SGHAT, CDR2 FQNNGV. This chain's CDR3 is CASSFPAGITGELFF. CDR3 nucleotide sequence: TGTGCCAGCAGCTTCCCAGCGGGTATCACCGGGGAGCTGTTTTTT.

This chain connects TRBV10-3 to TRBJ1-5; weak D call: TRBD1 (6 bases). The CDR3 length is 14 residues. V lost 10 bases and J 5 bases, leaving 18 bases between the germline ends. Germline lookup yields CDR1 ENHRY and CDR2 SYGVKD. The CDR3 here is CATTDRPGDQPQHF. Here the CDR3 DNA reads TGTGCCACCACTGACAGGCCAGGCGATCAGCCCCAGCATTTT.

The rearrangement joins TRBV6-6 to TRBJ2-3; TRBD1 matches at 9 bases. Germline loops: CDR1 MNHNY, CDR2 SVGAGI (reference sequence). The CDR3 consists of 13 residues. J gave up 4 bases and V 6 bases, and 2 bases lay outside the gene matches. CDR3 nucleotides: TGTGCCAGCAGACGGACAGGGGCAGATACGCAGTATTTT. This sequence encodes CASRRTGADTQYF.

The sample holds one count of this clone. The chain employs TRBV18 and TRBJ1-6, with a weak D call TRBD1 (6 bases). The germline CDR1 and CDR2 sequences are KGHSH and LQKENI. This CDR3 contains 16 residues. V lost 1 base and J lost 6, with 13 bases in between. The CDR3 region is CASSPLPGQSNSPLHF. The CDR3 DNA is TGTGCCAGCTCACCACTTCCCGGACAGTCTAATTCACCCCTCCACTTT.

The chain employs TRBV27 and TRBJ2-1, with D perhaps matching TRBD2 (6 bases). Trimming stripped 7 bases from V and 4 bases from J, with 17 bases between. CDR1 is MNHEY and CDR2 is SMNVEV in the germline V gene (reference sequence). This CDR3 has 15 residues. The CDR3 is CASTSIAAGYNEQFF. The CDR3 nucleotides are TGTGCCAGCACCTCAATAGCGGCCGGATACAATGAGCAGTTCTTC.

CDR3: CASSSGQAGPQHF. CDR3 DNA sequence: TGTGCCAGCAGCTCCGGACAGGCCGGGCCCCAGCATTTT. The rearrangement uses TRBV7-2 and TRBJ1-5; 7 bases line up with TRBD1. Germline V lookup: CDR1 SGHTA, CDR2 FQGNSA. The CDR3 sequence is 13 residues long. J gave up 9 bases and V 4 bases, and 6 bases lay outside the gene matches.

The chain has TRBV20-1 and TRBJ1-1; 8 bases agree with TRBD1. V gave up 6 bases and J gave up 4 bases; unmatched junction bases: 1. The germline CDR1 and CDR2 sequences are DFQATT and SNEGSKA (reference sequence). The CDR3 has 11 residues. The chain's CDR3 is CSAGQGTEAFF. In DNA, the CDR3 is TGCAGTGCAGGACAGGGCACTGAAGCTTTCTTT.

This clone was counted a few times. This sequence joins TRBV5-1 and TRBJ2-5, with TRBD2 matching over 7 bases. The J call may be incorrect, as the DNA end agrees better with TRBJ2-7. The CDR3 totals 15 residues. CDR1 is SGHRS and CDR2 is YFSETQ in the germline V gene. The CDR3 region has the DNA TGCGCCAGCAGCCTTAGGGAGGGTACGGACTACGAGCAGTACTTC. Protein product: CASSLREGTDYEQYF.

This chain joins TRBV6-1 and TRBJ2-7, with TRBD1 matching over 11 bases. Germline V gene data show CDR1 as MNHNS and CDR2 as SASEGT. J was trimmed by 6 bases and V by 6 bases; bases with no gene match: 10. The length of the CDR3 is 15 residues. The CDR3 bases are TGTGCCAGCAGGGACGGACCCGGGACAGGGGGCGAGCAGTACTTC. Its translation is CASRDGPGTGGEQYF.

The chain links TRBV9 to TRBJ2-1; 11 bases are shared with TRBD2. The CDR3 spans 15 residues. The germline V gene encodes CDR1 SGDLS and CDR2 YYNGEE. Trimming at V came to 1 base and at J to 6 bases, leaving 3 bases not matched to a gene. Here the CDR3 reads CASSVFSGGVNEQFF. CDR3 coding DNA: TGTGCCAGCAGCGTATTTAGCGGGGGGGTCAATGAGCAGTTCTTC.

Points on this clone: The same CDR3 is also encoded by other DNA sequences in this sample. V usage is TRBV6-5 and J usage is TRBJ2-3; 9 nucleotides match TRBD2. CDR3 length: 14 residues. The germline V gene encodes CDR1 MNHEY and CDR2 SVGAGI. J gave up 3 bases and V 6 bases, and 4 bases lay outside the gene matches. The CDR3: CASSSSGGTDTQYF. In nucleotides, the CDR3 is TGTGCCAGCAGCTCCAGCGGGGGGACAGATACGCAGTATTTT.

V is TRBV5-1 and J is TRBJ1-2, with D possibly matching TRBD1 (6 bases). The CDR3 sequence is 14 residues long. V was pared by 4 bases and J by 4 bases, with 14 bases between. Germline V CDR1 and CDR2: SGHRS, YFSETQ. DNA of the CDR3: TGCGCCAGCAGCCCGGCTACAGGGTCCTATGGCTACACCTTC. Translating it yields CASSPATGSYGYTF.

The chain joins TRBV5-4 to TRBJ2-1, with 7 bases fitting TRBD1. Germline CDR1 SGHNT, CDR2 YYREEE (reference sequence). The J segment lost 6 bases and the V segment lost 3 bases, leaving 3 bases of the junction unmatched. This CDR3 has 13 amino acids. CDR3 amino acids: CASSWGQFNEQFF. The CDR3, as DNA: TGTGCCAGCAGCTGGGGACAGTTCAATGAGCAGTTCTTC. The full variable domain, rest sourced from reference TRBV5-4 and TRBJ2-1, is ETGVTQSPTHLIKTRGQQVTLRCSSQSGHNTVSWYQQALGQGPQFIFQYYREEENGRGNFPPRFSGLQFPNYSSELNVNALELDDSALYLCASSWGQFNEQFFGPGTRLTVL.

V gene TRBV10-3 combines with J gene TRBJ1-1; 8 bases line up with TRBD1. The CDR3 is 13 amino acids. V lost 6 bases and J lost 8; bases outside the gene matches: 8. From germline, CDR1 is ENHRY and CDR2 SYGVKD. CDR3: CAISADRVGEAFF. The DNA of the CDR3 is TGTGCCATCAGCGCGGACAGGGTGGGAGAAGCTTTCTTT.

The chain recombines TRBV6-5 with TRBJ1-1, with no clear D. The CDR3 consists of 14 residues. Germline-derived CDR1 and CDR2 are MNHEY and SVGAGI. V was clipped by 2 bases and J by 2 bases, with 9 bases between them. The CDR3 is CASSYQPGNTEAFF. For the CDR3, the DNA is TGTGCCAGCAGTTACCAACCAGGAAACACTGAAGCTTTCTTT.

The chain employs TRBV10-3 and TRBJ2-1; 9 bases line up with TRBD1. The CDR3 is 14 residues long. Per the germline V gene, CDR1 is ENHRY and CDR2 is SYGVKD. With 5 bases clipped from V and 9 bases from J, the junction kept 8 bases outside the gene matches. The CDR3 nucleotides are TGTGCCATCAGTTTTCCGGACAGGGGTGGTGAGCAGTTCTTC. Translating gives CAISFPDRGGEQFF.

J is TRBJ2-7 and V is TRBV11-2; no reliable D call. CDR1 SGHAT and CDR2 FQNNGV come from the germline V gene. The CDR3 consists of 13 residues. V lost 1 base to trimming and J lost 4 bases, with 8 bases between them. The CDR3 sequence is CASSLVAAYEQYF. In DNA, the CDR3 is TGTGCCAGCAGCTTAGTGGCCGCTTACGAGCAGTACTTC.

The chain links TRBV5-4 to TRBJ2-1; D unresolved. Germline CDR1 and CDR2: SGHNT and YYREEE (reference sequence). Deletions cut 2 bases from V and 0 bases from J, with 9 bases between. The CDR3 loop spans 15 amino acids. The CDR3 nucleotides read TGTGCCAGCAGCTTCTTGGTTAGCTCCTACAATGAGCAGTTCTTC. Translated: CASSFLVSSYNEQFF.

This chain connects TRBV5-1 to TRBJ1-5; 8 nucleotides match TRBD1. CDR3 length: 15 residues. The V and J ends lost 5 bases and 2 bases, in that order; junction bases with no gene match: 6. Germline CDR1 SGHRS, CDR2 YFSETQ. As DNA, the CDR3 is TGCGCCAGCAGTTTTGGACAGGGACGCAATCAGCCCCAGCATTTT. Protein: CASSFGQGRNQPQHF.

The J gene is TRBJ2-7, the V gene TRBV19; D may be TRBD2 (5 bases). The CDR3 runs to 14 residues. The V gene lost 5 bases and the J gene lost 4 bases, with 15 bases spanning the gap. Germline CDR1 is LNHDA and CDR2 is SQIVND (reference sequence). Here the CDR3 reads CASSSLGRGYEQYF. The CDR3 DNA reads TGTGCCAGTAGTTCCCTCGGCCGGGGATACGAGCAGTACTTC.

A few counts support this clone. Different DNA sequences within this sample yield the same CDR3. The chain carries TRBV6-5 and TRBJ1-2; tentatively, D is TRBD1 (5 bases). V gave up 8 bases and J gave up 4 bases, with 17 bases separating them. The CDR3 sequence is 14 residues long. Germline lookup yields CDR1 MNHEY and CDR2 SVGAGI. The CDR3 coding sequence is TGTGCCAGCCGACGCCCCGCGGGGGGCTATGGCTACACCTTC. Its translation is CASRRPAGGYGYTF.

This chain uses TRBV4-1 with TRBJ1-1; a weak D match, TRBD1 (6 bases). The germline V gene has CDR1 MGHRA and CDR2 YSYEKL. V was cut by 6 bases and J by 6 bases, with 11 bases left in between. The CDR3 sequence is 12 residues long. CDR3 in amino acids: CASSRAGAEAFF. CDR3 bases: TGCGCCAGCAGTCGCGCAGGGGCTGAAGCTTTCTTT.

The gene calls are TRBV9 and TRBJ1-1; the D gene is possibly TRBD1 (6 bases). CDR1 and CDR2 (germline): SGDLS, YYNGEE. Trimming cost V 0 bases and J 5 bases, with 17 bases left between them. The CDR3 runs to 16 residues. This CDR3 is CASSVVQGFGRTEAFF. CDR3 in DNA: TGTGCCAGCAGCGTAGTACAGGGATTCGGCAGGACTGAAGCTTTCTTT.

The chain couples TRBV7-2 to TRBJ1-1, with a weak D call TRBD1 (5 bases). Trimming shortened V by 6 bases and J by 4 bases, and 15 bases separated the two germline ends. This CDR3 spans 14 amino acids. Germline CDR1 reads SGHTA; CDR2 reads FQGNSA. The CDR3 is CASRPQGSGTEAFF. In DNA, the CDR3 is TGTGCCAGCAGACCCCAGGGAAGTGGCACTGAAGCTTTCTTT.

The chain is built from TRBV5-1 and TRBJ2-5; 10 nucleotides line up with TRBD2. This CDR3 is 15 amino acids long. With V trimmed by 1 base and J by 5 bases, 5 bases remained unmatched. Germline-derived CDR1 and CDR2 are SGHRS and YFSETQ. CDR3 residues: CASSLLAGEAETQYF. CDR3 nucleotides: TGCGCCAGCAGCTTGCTAGCGGGGGAAGCGGAGACCCAGTACTTC.

The V and J genes are TRBV7-9 and TRBJ1-6; maybe TRBD1 (5 bases). Trimming pared 1 base from V and 6 bases from J, leaving 10 bases between. Per the germline V gene, CDR1 is SEHNR and CDR2 is FQNEAQ (reference sequence). CDR3 length equals 15 residues. CDR3 region: CASSLDRQSNSPLHF. As DNA, the CDR3 is TGTGCCAGCAGCTTAGATCGACAGAGTAATTCACCCCTCCACTTT.

This clone appeared once. The V and J genes are TRBV2 and TRBJ2-3, with 7 bases lining up with TRBD2. The J segment lost 2 bases and the V segment lost 7 bases, leaving 6 bases of the junction unmatched. CDR1 and CDR2 from the germline V gene are SNHLY and FYNNEI. This CDR3 region has 14 residues. CDR3 in DNA: TGTGCCAGCACTCCCAGCGGGGTCACAGATACGCAGTATTTT. Translated: CASTPSGVTDTQYF.